What follows are 32 T cell receptor beta chains derived from one specimen sequenced in a study of blood T cell repertoires in COVID-19 (dated by TCRdb to between 2020 and 2021). The library relied on the immunoSEQ multiplex PCR assay. Imported from immuneACCESS, the table was reduced by TCRdb to in-frame sequences with V and J called. These copies leave out some clones; in studies compared against another copy, an unresolved V gene accounts for under half, and the cause of the remainder is not known. The sample table shows 150,000 to 200,000 clones, and around 90% are seen once. The biggest ten clones account for roughly 3.1% of the sample. Sequencing input: peripheral blood. These TCRs come from a man aged 55 to 69 with acute or convalescent COVID-19.

This chain links TRBV18 with TRBJ1-2; 7 bases fit TRBD1. In germline, CDR1 is KGHSH, CDR2 LQKENI. Trimming took 5 bases from V and 0 from J; bases not matched to a gene: 3. This CDR3 has 14 amino acids. The CDR3 DNA sequence: TGTGCCAGCTCAGAGGGACAGACTAACTATGGCTACACCTTC. Its translation: CASSEGQTNYGYTF.

This chain links TRBV3-1 (or the pseudogene TRBV3-2) with TRBJ2-3; the D gene is possibly TRBD1 (5 bases). Deletions cut 6 bases from V and 1 base from J, with 11 bases between. The V gene's germline CDR1 is LGHDT and CDR2 YNNKEL (reference sequence). The CDR3 contains 14 residues. CDR3 in DNA: TGTGCCAGCAGACCAGGGTATGGCACAGATACGCAGTATTTT. This translates into CASRPGYGTDTQYF.

The rearrangement uses TRBV19 and TRBJ1-4; no definite D call. CDR3 length: 15 amino acids. Trimming shortened V by 3 bases and J by 0 bases, and 8 bases separated the two germline ends. Looked up from germline, CDR1 is LNHDA and CDR2 is SQIVND (reference sequence). The CDR3 is CASSMLQTTNEKLFF. CDR3 in DNA: TGTGCCAGTAGTATGCTCCAGACAACTAATGAAAAACTGTTTTTT.

The rearrangement links TRBV4-2 to TRBJ1-5; the match to TRBD1 covers 7 bases. The germline V gene has CDR1 LGHNA and CDR2 YNFKEQ. V dropped 0 bases and J dropped 6; count of bases not matched to a gene: 8. The CDR3 runs to 16 residues. The CDR3 region is CASSQDARGFGQPQHF. The CDR3, as DNA: TGTGCCAGCAGCCAAGATGCCAGGGGGTTTGGTCAGCCCCAGCATTTT.

This chain connects TRBV9 to TRBJ1-5, with D unresolved. V was clipped by 4 bases and J by 6 bases, with 14 bases between them. The CDR3 has 14 residues. Germline V gives CDR1 SGDLS, CDR2 YYNGEE. In nucleotides, the CDR3 is TGTGCCAGCAGCCCCGGACCTGAGGGTCAGCCCCAGCATTTT. Translated, it gives CASSPGPEGQPQHF.

This chain uses TRBV3-1 (or the pseudogene TRBV3-2) with TRBJ2-7; 7 bases are shared with TRBD2. In germline, CDR1 is LGHDT, CDR2 YNNKEL (reference sequence). V was pared by 4 bases and J by 6 bases, with 12 bases of the junction left unmatched. This CDR3 is built from 15 residues. CDR3 nucleotides: TGTGCCAGCAGCCCGCGGGGAGGGAACGTAGGCGAGCAGTACTTC. Residues: CASSPRGGNVGEQYF.

The CDR3, as DNA: TGTGCCAGCTCACCAGGCAGCTCTGGAAACACCATATATTTT. Translated, it gives CASSPGSSGNTIYF. The chain uses TRBV18 and TRBJ1-3; D gene unclear. Germline CDR1 and CDR2: KGHSH and LQKENI. This CDR3 has 14 residues. Trimming took off 2 bases at V and 0 bases at J, with 5 bases between the two ends.

The chain uses TRBV5-1 and TRBJ2-4; a weak D match, TRBD1 (5 bases). Trimming pared 4 bases from V and 7 bases from J, leaving 15 bases between. CDR3 size: 14 residues. CDR1 and CDR2 (germline): SGHRS, YFSETQ. In nucleotides, the CDR3 is TGCGCCAGCAGCCTAACAAGGGGCGCGAACATTCAGTACTTC. Translated, it gives CASSLTRGANIQYF.

This chain connects TRBV7-9 to TRBJ1-1, with D possibly matching TRBD1 (6 bases). This CDR3 comprises 15 residues. Per the germline V gene, CDR1 is SEHNR and CDR2 is FQNEAQ (reference sequence). Trimming removed 5 bases from V and 4 bases from J, with 17 bases in between. Written as DNA, the CDR3 is TGTGCCAGCAGCCAAATGGACAGCTATACCACTGAAGCTTTCTTT. It encodes CASSQMDSYTTEAFF.

The chain uses TRBV18 and TRBJ2-7, with a weak D call TRBD2 (5 bases). From germline, CDR1 is KGHSH and CDR2 LQKENI. V was trimmed by 2 bases and J by 3 bases, leaving 8 bases between them. The CDR3 consists of 13 residues. For the CDR3, the DNA is TGTGCCAGCTCACCAGGCGAGGGCTACGAGCAGTACTTC. Its protein is CASSPGEGYEQYF.

This clone is categorized as medium-sized. Other nucleotide sequences in the sample specify the same CDR3. The chain couples TRBV12-3 or TRBV12-4 to TRBJ1-1, with 8 bases that match TRBD1. There are 13 residues in the CDR3. The ends lost 2 bases at V and 5 bases at J; junction bases unmatched: 1. In DNA form, the CDR3 reads TGTGCCAGCAGTTTATACAGGGGGACTGAAGCTTTCTTT. Protein: CASSLYRGTEAFF.

The CDR3 coding sequence is TGTGCCAGCAGGCTACTAGCGGGGGGCACAGATACGCAGTATTTT. Protein: CASRLLAGGTDTQYF. The V gene is TRBV6-4, the J gene TRBJ2-3; 11 positions agree with TRBD2. V gave up 6 bases and J gave up 1 base; unmatched junction bases: 3. This CDR3 region has 15 residues. Germline CDR1 reads MRHNA; CDR2 reads SNTAGT.

The gene calls are TRBV9 and TRBJ2-5; 10 nucleotides agree with TRBD2. From germline, CDR1 is SGDLS and CDR2 YYNGEE. The junction had 12 bases not matched to a gene; V was cut back by 1 base and J by 3 bases. The CDR3 length is 18 residues. DNA for the CDR3: TGTGCCAGCAGCGTATCAGGCCGAGCGGGGGGGCCGGAAGAGACCCAGTACTTC. This sequence encodes CASSVSGRAGGPEETQYF.

This chain uses TRBV21-1 with TRBJ1-4. TRBV21-1 is deemed a pseudogene. This CDR3 spans 17 amino acids. The CDR3 region is CASSKVVSEERNEKLFF. DNA of the CDR3: TGTGCCAGCAGCAAAGTTGTGAGCGAGGAAAGAAATGAAAAACTGTTTTTT.

This chain joins TRBV24-1 and TRBJ2-7; D is perhaps TRBD2 (6 bases). The CDR3 consists of 13 residues. The V end was cut by 5 bases, the J end by 1 base, with 8 bases between. Germline V gene data show CDR1 as KGHDR and CDR2 as SFDVKD. Here the CDR3 DNA reads TGTGCCACCAGTGGGGACTTGTCCTACGAGCAGTACTTC. This codes for CATSGDLSYEQYF.

The chain links TRBV5-8 to TRBJ1-4; D not resolved. CDR1 SGHTS and CDR2 YDEGEE come from the germline V gene. The CDR3 extends over 15 amino acids. Trimming shortened V by 2 bases and J by 2 bases, and 10 bases separated the two germline ends. This CDR3 reads CASSFTSRTNEKLFF. Written as DNA, the CDR3 is TGTGCCAGCAGCTTTACGTCTAGGACTAATGAAAAACTGTTTTTT.

This sequence joins TRBV6-1 and TRBJ2-5, with D tentatively TRBD2 (6 bases). This CDR3 is 15 amino acids long. Germline V gives CDR1 MNHNS, CDR2 SASEGT. Trimming shortened V by 1 base and J by 5 bases, and 14 bases separated the two germline ends. CDR3 DNA: TGTGCCAGCAGTGAAGGGAGTCGCGGGGCGGAGACCCAGTACTTC. Translation: CASSEGSRGAETQYF.

The CDR3 protein is CASSDLLAGGMDTQYF. The CDR3 coding sequence is TGTGCCAGCAGTGACTTACTAGCGGGGGGCATGGATACGCAGTATTTT. The chain employs TRBV6-1 and TRBJ2-3, with 12 nucleotides matching TRBD2. The V and J ends lost 3 bases and 6 bases, in that order; junction bases with no gene match: 7. Germline-derived CDR1 and CDR2 are MNHNS and SASEGT. This CDR3 spans 16 amino acids.

The chain has TRBV5-8 and TRBJ1-5; TRBD1 matches at 8 bases. V shed 4 bases, J shed 9 bases, and the junction held 6 bases outside the gene matches. This CDR3 has 13 amino acids. The V gene's germline CDR1 is SGHTS and CDR2 YDEGEE. The CDR3 bases are TGTGCCAGCAGCGGGGACAGGTTGAGGCCCCAGCATTTT. As protein: CASSGDRLRPQHF.

This sequence joins TRBV2 and TRBJ2-7; 12 bases align to TRBD2. Looked up from germline, CDR1 is SNHLY and CDR2 is FYNNEI. The CDR3 has 15 amino acids. V dropped 6 bases and J dropped 5; count of bases not matched to a gene: 8. In DNA form, the CDR3 reads TGTGCCAGCAGATACGGACTAGCGGGGATCCACGAGCAGTACTTC. Encoded protein: CASRYGLAGIHEQYF.

The chain combines TRBV30 with TRBJ2-7; D ambiguous. Germline V gene sequence: CDR1 GTSNPN, CDR2 SVGIG (reference sequence). Trimming shortened V by 1 base and J by 5 bases, and 18 bases separated the two germline ends. There are 15 residues in the CDR3. The CDR3 sequence is CAWSGPARRWDEQYF. For the CDR3, the DNA is TGTGCCTGGAGTGGGCCAGCCAGGCGATGGGACGAGCAGTACTTC. The variable domain in full, with the rest retrieved from reference TRBV30 and TRBJ2-7, is SQTIHQWPATLVQPVGSPLSLECTVEGTSNPNLYWYRQAAGRGLQLLFYSVGIGQISSEVPQNLSASRPQDRQFILSSKKLLLSDSGFYLCAWSGPARRWDEQYFGPGTRLTVT.

The CDR3 region is CASSAGTGGQPQHF. CDR3 in DNA: TGTGCCAGCAGCGCCGGGACAGGGGGTCAGCCCCAGCATTTT. The chain combines TRBV7-2 with TRBJ1-5; 11 bases match TRBD1. With 5 bases clipped from V and 6 bases from J, the junction kept 3 bases outside the gene matches. Germline V gene data show CDR1 as SGHTA and CDR2 as FQGNSA. The CDR3 is 14 amino acids.

The chain recombines TRBV24-1 with TRBJ1-4; the match to TRBD1 covers 8 bases. Germline V CDR1 and CDR2: KGHDR, SFDVKD. The CDR3 runs to 15 residues. V was clipped by 4 bases and J by 4 bases; unmatched bases: 4. CDR3 sequence: CATSDPTGVNEKLFF. The CDR3 DNA follows: TGTGCCACCAGTGACCCGACAGGGGTTAATGAAAAACTGTTTTTT.

J is TRBJ2-5 and V is TRBV19; a weak D match, TRBD2 (6 bases). There are 14 residues in the CDR3. Trimming removed 3 bases from V and 4 bases from J, with 12 bases in between. Germline CDR1 is LNHDA and CDR2 is SQIVND (reference sequence). The CDR3 is CASSIGGNRETQYF. DNA of the CDR3: TGTGCCAGTAGTATTGGCGGGAATAGAGAGACCCAGTACTTC.

The chain employs TRBV29-1 and TRBJ2-7, with TRBD2 identical over 7 bases. Germline assignment: CDR1 SQVTM and CDR2 ANQGSEA. V shed 1 base and J 5 bases; nucleotides not matched to a gene: 5. The CDR3 is 13 residues long. The CDR3 sequence is CSVEAGGPHEQYF. For the CDR3, the DNA is TGCAGCGTTGAAGCGGGGGGTCCCCACGAGCAGTACTTC.

The genes are TRBV6-5 and TRBJ1-2; the match to TRBD1 covers 9 bases. This CDR3 is built from 15 residues. The junction had 9 bases not matched to a gene; V was cut back by 2 bases and J by 8 bases. Germline lookup yields CDR1 MNHEY and CDR2 SVGAGI. The CDR3 DNA is TGTGCCAGCAGTTACCTGACAGGACAGGGGAGCGGCTACACCTTC. Residues: CASSYLTGQGSGYTF.

This clone appeared a single time. The chain recombines TRBV15 with TRBJ1-5; 8 nucleotides line up with TRBD1. The trim removed 0 bases at V and 5 bases at J, leaving 15 bases unmatched. Germline CDR1 is LNHNV and CDR2 is YYDKDF (reference sequence). The CDR3 spans 19 residues. The CDR3 nucleotides are TGTGCCACCAGCAGAGAAGGGACAGGAGGGCGGGTCGGGCATCAGCCCCAGCATTTT. This gives the protein CATSREGTGGRVGHQPQHF.

The genes are TRBV19 and TRBJ1-2, with D possibly being TRBD1 (5 bases). Trimming took off 3 bases at V and 1 base at J, with 9 bases between the two ends. The V gene's germline CDR1 is LNHDA and CDR2 SQIVND (reference sequence). The length of the CDR3 is 14 residues. In DNA form, the CDR3 reads TGTGCCAGTAGTATCCCGGGGGGTAACTATGGCTACACCTTC. Amino acid sequence: CASSIPGGNYGYTF.

This clone appeared once. The chain is built from TRBV27 and TRBJ1-5; 11 bases map to TRBD1. This CDR3 comprises 18 residues. V lost 6 bases, J lost 0 bases, and 10 bases stayed unmatched. Germline V gives CDR1 MNHEY, CDR2 SMNVEV (reference sequence). The CDR3 reads CASRRFGTGGYSNQPQHF. CDR3 nucleotides: TGTGCCAGCAGACGTTTCGGGACAGGGGGGTATAGCAATCAGCCCCAGCATTTT.

This clone was recorded only once. This rearrangement joins TRBV18 to TRBJ2-2; 12 bases align to TRBD2. Germline-derived CDR1 and CDR2 are KGHSH and LQKENI. The length of the CDR3 is 16 residues. V gave up 9 bases and J gave up 3 bases; unmatched junction bases: 8. CDR3 coding DNA: TGTGCCAGTTCGGCCCGGACTAGCGGGGACACCGGGGAGCTGTTTTTT. Translated, it gives CASSARTSGDTGELFF.

This chain uses TRBV5-1 with TRBJ2-3; TRBD2 is a possible D gene (7 bases). Germline lookup yields CDR1 SGHRS and CDR2 YFSETQ. CDR3 length: 16 amino acids. Trimming pared 0 bases from V and 4 bases from J, leaving 15 bases between. CDR3 protein: CASSLAWGGPADTQYF. In nucleotides, the CDR3 is TGCGCCAGCAGCTTGGCCTGGGGGGGGCCTGCAGATACGCAGTATTTT.

The chain has TRBV3-1 (or the pseudogene TRBV3-2) and TRBJ2-7; 8 nucleotides line up with TRBD2. The CDR3 is made up of 12 amino acids. Germline V CDR1 and CDR2: LGHDT, YNNKEL (reference sequence). V was pared by 10 bases and J by 0 bases, with 2 bases of the junction left unmatched. The CDR3 DNA sequence: TGTGCCATCGGGACTAGCTCCTACGAGCAGTACTTC. Residues: CAIGTSSYEQYF.